These T cell receptor beta chains were read from a single sample in a study of graft-versus-host responses after intestinal transplantation. Clones were read by immunoSEQ multiplex PCR, and TCRdb kept only the in-frame ones, dropping some. The table records 35,000 to 50,000 clones, roughly 95% of them present only once. The sample was PBMCs, taken approximately 350 days after intestinal transplant. These TCRs come from a human patient who received an intestinal transplant, so some T cells may come from the graft donor. The CDR3 runs from the conserved cysteine through the conserved F or W. D genes are given only for firm matches. Expanded clones get a size class; other rows say once, few or many, or leave the size out.

d_call | j_call | v_call | clone_size | cdr3_nt | cdr3_aa
TRBD2 | TRBJ2-2 | TRBV18 | NA | TGTGCCAGCTCACCAGTCATCGGAGTAGCGGGACGCACCGGGGAGCTGTTTTTT | CASSPVIGVAGRTGELFF
NA | TRBJ1-1 | TRBV18 | NA | TGTGCCAGCTCACCGGGGCAGCCGGGCACTGAAGCTTTCTTT | CASSPGQPGTEAFF
TRBD2 | TRBJ2-2 | TRBV5-4 | NA | TGTGCCAGCAGCTCATCGGCGGGAGGGCACACCGGGGAGCTGTTTTTT | CASSSSAGGHTGELFF
NA | TRBJ2-7 | TRBV7-9 | NA | TGTGCCAGCAGCTTAGGACGGGGTACCTCCTACGAGCAGTACTTC | CASSLGRGTSYEQYF
NA | TRBJ2-1 | TRBV6-1 | NA | TGTGCCAGCAGTGAAGAGTTTGACAATGAGCAGTTCTTC | CASSEEFDNEQFF
NA | TRBJ1-1 | TRBV6-5 | NA | TGTGCCAGCAGTTACGGGACACAGACTGAAGCTTTCTTT | CASSYGTQTEAFF
TRBD2 | TRBJ2-7 | TRBV19 | NA | TGTGCCAGTAGCCTGGATCTCGGGGGGAAAACGGACGAGCAGTACTTC | CASSLDLGGKTDEQYF
TRBD1 | TRBJ2-5 | TRBV11-2 | once | TGTGCCAGCAGCCGAGGGACAGGGTCGGTAGGGACCCAGTACTTC | CASSRGTGSVGTQYF
NA | TRBJ2-7 | TRBV2 | NA | TGTGCCAGCAGTGGTTCAGTCTACGAGCAGTACTTC | CASSGSVYEQYF
NA | TRBJ2-1 | TRBV27 | NA | TGTGCCAGCAGTTTCGAGAGCTCCTACAATGAGCAGTTCTTC | CASSFESSYNEQFF
NA | TRBJ1-1 | TRBV6-5 | NA | TGTGCCAGCAGCATGGGGACAGAAGCTTTCTTT | CASSMGTEAFF
NA | TRBJ2-2 | TRBV21-1 | NA | TGTGCCAGCAGCGCAAGGACTAGCGGTCTTAACACCGGGGAGCTGTTTTTT | CASSARTSGLNTGELFF
NA | TRBJ1-2 | TRBV29-1 | NA | TGCAGCGTTTTGGCCGGGAAGGGGAAATTTTTTGGCTACACCTTC | CSVLAGKGKFFGYTF
NA | TRBJ2-1 | TRBV7-9 | NA | TGTGCCAGCAGCTTCTACAATGAGCAGTTCTTC | CASSFYNEQFF
NA | TRBJ1-5 | TRBV6-5 | NA | TGTGCCAGCAGACGCCACAGCTCCAATCAGCCCCAGCATTTT | CASRRHSSNQPQHF
NA | TRBJ1-2 | TRBV6-5 | NA | TGTGCCAGCAGCCGACCTGGTTACTATGGCTACACCTTC | CASSRPGYYGYTF
TRBD1 | TRBJ1-1 | TRBV19 | NA | TGTGCCAGTAGTGCCGAGACAGGGAGGATGAACACTGAAGCTTTCTTT | CASSAETGRMNTEAFF
TRBD1 | TRBJ2-7 | TRBV30 | NA | TGTGCCTGGAGTAGGGACAGCTCCTACGAGCAGTACTTC | CAWSRDSSYEQYF
TRBD1 | TRBJ2-7 | TRBV5-1 | NA | TGCGCCAGCAGCTTCCGGGACAGGGACTACGAGCAGTACTTC | CASSFRDRDYEQYF
TRBD2 | TRBJ2-4 | TRBV6-5 | NA | TGTGCCAGCAGCTCAGTAGCGGGGGGCCCCACGATTCAGTACTTC | CASSSVAGGPTIQYF
NA | TRBJ2-3 | TRBV27 | NA | TGTGCCAGCAGTCTCATTAGCACAGATACGCAGTATTTT | CASSLISTDTQYF
TRBD2 | TRBJ2-1 | TRBV5-4 | NA | TGTGCCAGCAGCCACAGCGGGAGCTCCTACAATGAGCAGTTCTTC | CASSHSGSSYNEQFF
NA | TRBJ2-1 | TRBV29-1 | few | TGCAGCGTTGGAGGACGCTCCTACAATGAGCAGTTCTTC | CSVGGRSYNEQFF
NA | TRBJ2-3 | TRBV7-6 | NA | TGTGCCAGCAGCTTAGCTTCTCCTCTCTCGGGAACAGATACGCAGTATTTT | CASSLASPLSGTDTQYF
NA | TRBJ2-5 | TRBV7-9 | NA | TGTGCCAGCAGCTTAGCGACAGGAGAAATCGGGACCCAGTACTTC | CASSLATGEIGTQYF
NA | TRBJ1-5 | TRBV4-2 | once | TGTGCCAGCAGCCGGGAAAGACAGGGCAATCAGCCCCAGCATTTT | CASSRERQGNQPQHF
NA | TRBJ2-7 | TRBV5-6 | NA | TGTGCCAGCAGCTTGGGCGGGGACGAGCAGTACTTC | CASSLGGDEQYF
NA | TRBJ1-4 | TRBV5-4 | NA | TGTGCCAGCACCCGAGGAGGGGGAGGAACTAATGAAAAACTGTTTTTT | CASTRGGGGTNEKLFF
TRBD2 | TRBJ2-3 | TRBV27 | NA | TGTGCCAGCAGTGCCCTAGCGGGGGGCCCAGGAGGTACGCAGTATTTT | CASSALAGGPGGTQYF
NA | TRBJ2-7 | TRBV5-4 | NA | TGTGCCAGCAGCTTGAGTAGCGGAAATCTCTACGAGCAGTACTTC | CASSLSSGNLYEQYF
NA | TRBJ1-5 | TRBV4-3 | NA | TGCGCCAGCAGCCAAGCCTCCGGGACGGAGTATCAGCCCCAGCATTTT | CASSQASGTEYQPQHF
TRBD1 | TRBJ1-4 | TRBV6-5 | NA | TGTGCCAGCAGCCGTACAGGGGTGGGTGAAAAACTGTTTTTT | CASSRTGVGEKLFF